These 10 T cell receptor beta chains share one sample of origin, sequenced in a study of control samples from healthy donors and cancer patients. Profiling relied on immunoSEQ multiplex PCR, and the TCRdb table lists in-frame clones only, not all of them. The data hold roughly 400,000 clones, with about 93% observed a single time. Sequences were obtained from PBMCs. The receptors were gathered from a man aged 35-49 years with head and neck cancer.

The CDR3 protein is CASSLDVPGAGTYNEQFF. The DNA for the CDR3 is TGCGCCAGCAGCTTGGACGTCCCGGGGGCAGGAACCTACAATGAGCAGTTCTTC. V is TRBV5-1 and J is TRBJ2-1, with D perhaps being TRBD1 or TRBD2 (6 bases each). The CDR3 totals 18 residues. Germline V CDR1 and CDR2: SGHRS, YFSETQ. V lost 0 bases, J lost 2 bases, and 18 bases lay in between.

The chain links TRBV5-1 to TRBJ1-2, with 8 positions matching TRBD1. The CDR3 extends over 14 amino acids. The V segment lost 4 bases and the J segment 3 bases; nucleotides outside the gene matches: 5. CDR1 and CDR2 (germline): SGHRS, YFSETQ. The chain's CDR3 is CASSIGQGDYGYTF. CDR3 DNA sequence: TGCGCCAGCAGCATCGGACAGGGTGACTATGGCTACACCTTC.

In DNA form, the CDR3 reads TGTGCCAGCAGTTTAGGAGGTTCACCCCTCCACTTT. This translates into CASSLGGSPLHF. The rearrangement joins TRBV28 to TRBJ1-6, with no clear D. Germline V CDR1 and CDR2: MDHEN, SYDVKM. The length of the CDR3 is 12 residues. Trimming cost V 2 bases and J 9 bases, with 5 bases left between them.

About this clone itself: One end of the junction fails to match germline, which may point to a read error. V and J are TRBV9 and TRBJ1-2, with D possibly matching TRBD1 (6 bases). This CDR3 has 16 residues. The germline gives CDR1 SGDLS, CDR2 YYNGEE. The CDR3 nucleotides read TGTGCCGGCAGCCCACGGGACACCCAGACTAACTATGGCTACACCTTC. Encoded protein: CAGSPRDTQTNYGYTF.

Concerning this clone: The same CDR3 also results from other DNA sequences found in this sample. V is TRBV3-1 (or the pseudogene TRBV3-2) and J is TRBJ2-7, with a tentative D call TRBD2 (6 bases). The germline V gene has CDR1 LGHDT and CDR2 YNNKEL (reference sequence). V gave up 4 bases and J gave up 2 bases, with 6 bases separating them. The CDR3 extends over 12 amino acids. The CDR3 nucleotides read TGTGCCAGCAGCCCGGGAGCCTACGAGCAGTACTTC. This gives the protein CASSPGAYEQYF.

V gene TRBV4-3 combines with J gene TRBJ2-1; D gene uncertain. The germline gives CDR1 LGHNA, CDR2 YSLEER. The V gene lost 0 bases and the J gene lost 4 bases, with 13 bases spanning the gap. The CDR3 extends over 16 amino acids. CDR3 amino acids: CASSQDRGRPYNEQFF. CDR3 nucleotides: TGCGCCAGCAGCCAAGATCGCGGACGGCCGTACAATGAGCAGTTCTTC.

This clone has just one count. The V and J genes are TRBV11-3 and TRBJ2-1; 8 bases are a match to TRBD1. Losses at the gene ends were 1 base for V and 2 bases for J; bases not matched to a gene: 4. The CDR3 sequence is 16 residues long. CDR1 and CDR2 from the germline V gene are SGHNT and YENEEA. CDR3 nucleotide sequence: TGTGCCAGCAGCTTAGGGGCAGGGGGCGCCTACAATGAGCAGTTCTTC. Residues: CASSLGAGGAYNEQFF.

This chain uses TRBV6-2 or TRBV6-3 with TRBJ2-2, with 8 positions matching TRBD1. Germline V gives CDR1 MNHEY, CDR2 SVGEGT. The CDR3 sequence is 15 residues long. The V segment lost 5 bases and the J segment 1 base; nucleotides outside the gene matches: 3. This CDR3 reads CASSRDRGNTGELFF. The CDR3 DNA reads as TGTGCCAGCAGTCGCGACAGGGGGAACACCGGGGAGCTGTTTTTT.

This chain uses TRBV5-1 with TRBJ1-4; D ambiguous. Germline assignment: CDR1 SGHRS and CDR2 YFSETQ. V lost 0 bases and J lost 0, with 6 bases in between. The CDR3 has 15 residues. Here the CDR3 reads CASSLGSATNEKLFF. CDR3 bases: TGCGCCAGCAGCTTGGGTTCTGCAACTAATGAAAAACTGTTTTTT.

The J gene is TRBJ2-3, the V gene TRBV2; 13 positions match TRBD2. V was pared by 4 bases and J by 14 bases, with 9 bases of the junction left unmatched. The CDR3 has 14 residues. Germline CDR1 reads SNHLY; CDR2 reads FYNNEI. CDR3 region: CASSATTSGGYGYF. In nucleotides, the CDR3 is TGTGCCAGCAGTGCTACGACTAGCGGGGGGTACGGGTATTTT.